The rows below give T cell receptor beta chains drawn from one sample of a study of T cells in Graves' hyperthyroidism and ophthalmopathy. TCRdb analysed the multiplex PCR reads with MiXCR anew, one entry per CDR3 protein. Among a few hundred thousand distinct CDR3 sequences, about a fifth were seen once, and the ten largest hold around 27%. Sequencing used blood. Receptors were obtained from a man aged 18 to 30 with Graves' hyperthyroidism. CDR3s leave out the opening cysteine and the closing phenylalanine or tryptophan.

V,CDR3
TRBV7-9,ASSRNTYEQY
TRBV12-3/TRBV12-4,ASSSGAKETQY
TRBV7-3,ASSFRGPEQY
TRBV19,ASSAGLVPGNT
TRBV2,ASRLNPGQGFEAF
TRBV4-1,ASSQDWGADGNTIY
TRBV4-1,ASSQGAGRGSGNTIY
TRBV12-3/TRBV12-4,ASSLRRGTSGRFGETQY
TRBV7-9,ASSLEAWEEQY
TRBV5-1,ASSQGGRLEGRGYEQY
TRBV28,ASGQTYEQY
TRBV6-1,ASRAGNQETQY
TRBV2,ASRTGTNTGELF
TRBV19,ASQDSRGTEAF
TRBV7-3,ASSLKSLVNTGELF
TRBV20-1,SASSGQGTTNYGYT
TRBV27,ASGPGQAYEQC
TRBV5-5,ASSPQGAFNTEAF
TRBV6-1,ASSEDDREGSPLH
TRBV24-1,ATSDLGTGQETQY
TRBV6-1,ASSESAAARIYGYT
TRBV27,ASSLSALEGGIYEQY